This T cell receptor (beta chain) was captured in a study of technical replicates of blood from a few donors. Profiling relied on immunoSEQ multiplex PCR, and the TCRdb table lists in-frame clones only, not all of them. This repertoire shows 60,000 to 65,000 clones, 87% found once; its top ten account for approximately 5.2%. After removal of 5 bases from V and 5 bases from J, the junction contained 9 bases not matched to a gene. CDR3 length: 15 amino acids. Germline lookup yields CDR1 SNHLY and CDR2 FYNNEI. This sequence joins TRBV2 and TRBJ2-3, with 8 bases matching TRBD2. The sequencing sample was made of PBMCs. The sequence came from a human donor in good health. Some clones in this sample may be carry-over from other donors' samples. The CDR3 DNA sequence: TGTGCCAGCAGTCTCCGGGGACGGGAGGGAGATACGCAGTATTTT. Translated: CASSLRGREGDTQYF. Full variable domain (missing parts from reference TRBV2 and TRBJ2-3): EPEVTQTPSHQVTQMGQEVILRCVPISNHLYFYWYRQILGQKVEFLVSFYNNEISEKSEIFDDQFSVERPDGSNFTLKIRSTKLEDSAMYFCASSLRGREGDTQYFGPGTRLTVL.